This T cell receptor beta chain was observed in a study of cytomegalovirus exposure and HLA in healthy donors. Study overall: Out of 398 genotyped donors, about 80% belonged to the Caucasian-associated ancestry cluster.

Per germline, CDR1 SQVTM and CDR2 ANQGSEA. After removal of 6 bases from V and 7 bases from J, the junction contained 22 bases not matched to a gene. There are 18 residues in the CDR3. Points from the study as a whole: The availability of immune exposure information extended only to CMV serostatus. The investigators catalogued 160 or so TCR beta chains as cytomegalovirus-associated. Common viral pathogens were later found to be apparently linked to several of the most significant clusters.

Comments on this clone: The antigen remains undetermined.

This PCR relied on a set of 60 Vbeta primers and 13 Jbeta primers. Repertoires were generated with immunoSEQ multiplex PCR, while TCRdb's copy carries only in-frame clones and drops some. The data contain over 100,000 clones, around three quarters of them seen just once; the ten biggest clones take up 9.5% to 13%. The chain employs TRBV29-1 and TRBJ2-2, with 8 bases that match TRBD2. Source material: PBMCs. This TCR derives from a man between 35 and 55 years old in good health and CMV-seropositive. In DNA form, the CDR3 reads TGCAGCGTCGGGGGAGGGGGGTTCATGGGACTAGGGCGCGGGGAGCTGTTTTTT. This sequence encodes CSVGGGGFMGLGRGELFF.